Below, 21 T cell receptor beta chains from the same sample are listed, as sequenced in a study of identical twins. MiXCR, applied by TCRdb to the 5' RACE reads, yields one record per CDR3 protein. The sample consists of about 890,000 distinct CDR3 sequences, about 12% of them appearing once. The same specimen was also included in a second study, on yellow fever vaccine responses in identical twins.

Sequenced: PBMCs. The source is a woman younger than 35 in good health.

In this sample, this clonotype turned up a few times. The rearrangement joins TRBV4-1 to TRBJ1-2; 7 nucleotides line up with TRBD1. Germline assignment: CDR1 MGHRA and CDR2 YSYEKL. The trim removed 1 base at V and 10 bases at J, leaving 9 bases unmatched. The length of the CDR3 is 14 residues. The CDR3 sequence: CASSQADRSMDYTF. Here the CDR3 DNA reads TGCGCCAGCAGCCAAGCGGACAGGTCTATGGACTACACCTTC.

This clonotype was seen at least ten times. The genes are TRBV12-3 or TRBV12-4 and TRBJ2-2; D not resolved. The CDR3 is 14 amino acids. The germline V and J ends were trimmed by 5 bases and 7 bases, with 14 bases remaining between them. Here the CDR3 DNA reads TGTGCCAGCAGTCTGGGCGGCAGGAGCGGGGAGCTGTTTTTT. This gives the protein CASSLGGRSGELFF.

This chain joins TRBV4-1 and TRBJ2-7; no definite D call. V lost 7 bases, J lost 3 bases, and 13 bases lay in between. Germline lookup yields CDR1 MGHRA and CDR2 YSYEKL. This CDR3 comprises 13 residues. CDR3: CASKKVGDYEQYF. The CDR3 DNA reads TGCGCCAGCAAAAAAGTTGGGGACTACGAGCAGTACTTC.

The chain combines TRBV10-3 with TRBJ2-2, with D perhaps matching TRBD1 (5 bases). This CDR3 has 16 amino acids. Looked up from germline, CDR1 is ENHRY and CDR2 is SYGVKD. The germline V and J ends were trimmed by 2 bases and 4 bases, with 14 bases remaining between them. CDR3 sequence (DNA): TGTGCCATCAGTGAGAAGGGGCAGGAGCGCACCGGGGAGCTGTTTTTT. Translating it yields CAISEKGQERTGELFF.

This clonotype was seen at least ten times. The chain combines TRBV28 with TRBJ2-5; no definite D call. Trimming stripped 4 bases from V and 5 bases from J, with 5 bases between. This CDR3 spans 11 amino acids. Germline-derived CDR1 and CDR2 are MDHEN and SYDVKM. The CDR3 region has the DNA TGTGCCAGCAGTTCACCGGAGACCCAGTACTTC. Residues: CASSSPETQYF.

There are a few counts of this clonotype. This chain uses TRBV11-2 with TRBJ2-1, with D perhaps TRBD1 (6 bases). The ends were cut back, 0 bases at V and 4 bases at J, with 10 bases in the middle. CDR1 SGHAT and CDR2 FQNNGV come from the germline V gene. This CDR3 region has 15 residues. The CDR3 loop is CASSLDRQGYNEQFF. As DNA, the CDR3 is TGTGCCAGCAGCTTAGATCGGCAGGGGTACAATGAGCAGTTCTTC. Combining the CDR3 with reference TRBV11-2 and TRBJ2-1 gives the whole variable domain EAGVAQSPRYKIIEKRQSVAFWCNPISGHATLYWYQQILGQGPKLLIQFQNNGVVDDSQLPKDRFSAERLKGVDSTLKIQPAKLEDSAVYLCASSLDRQGYNEQFFGPGTRLTVL.

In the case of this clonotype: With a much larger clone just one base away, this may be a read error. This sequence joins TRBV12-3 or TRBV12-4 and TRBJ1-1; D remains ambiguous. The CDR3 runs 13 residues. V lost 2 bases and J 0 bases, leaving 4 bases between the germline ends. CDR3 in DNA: TGTGCCAGCAGTTTATGGATGAACACTGAAGCTTTCTTT. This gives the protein CASSLWMNTEAFF.

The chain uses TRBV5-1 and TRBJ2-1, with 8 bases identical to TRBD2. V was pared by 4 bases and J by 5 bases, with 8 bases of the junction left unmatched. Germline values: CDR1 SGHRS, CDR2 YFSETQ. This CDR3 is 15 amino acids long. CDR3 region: CASSTNSGANNEQFF. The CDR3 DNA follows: TGCGCCAGCAGCACCAATAGCGGGGCCAACAATGAGCAGTTCTTC.

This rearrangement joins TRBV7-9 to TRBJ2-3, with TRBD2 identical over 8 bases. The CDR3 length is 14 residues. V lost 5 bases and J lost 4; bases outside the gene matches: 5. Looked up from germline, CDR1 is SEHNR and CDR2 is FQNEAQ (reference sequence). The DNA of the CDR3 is TGTGCCAGCAGCGAGGGACTAGGTGCAGATACGCAGTATTTT. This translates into CASSEGLGADTQYF.

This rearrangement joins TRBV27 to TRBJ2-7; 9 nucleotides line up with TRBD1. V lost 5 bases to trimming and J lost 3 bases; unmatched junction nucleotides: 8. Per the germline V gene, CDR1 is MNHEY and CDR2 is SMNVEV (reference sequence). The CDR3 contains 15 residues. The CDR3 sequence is CASSRKPGQGYEQYF. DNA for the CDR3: TGTGCCAGCAGTCGAAAACCGGGACAGGGCTACGAGCAGTACTTC.

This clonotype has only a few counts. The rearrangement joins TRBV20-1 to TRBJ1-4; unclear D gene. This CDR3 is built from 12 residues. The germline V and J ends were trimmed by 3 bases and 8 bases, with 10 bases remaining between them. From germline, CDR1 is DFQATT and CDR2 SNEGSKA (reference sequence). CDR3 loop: CSARGFREKLFF. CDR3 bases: TGCAGTGCTAGGGGATTTCGGGAAAAACTGTTTTTT.

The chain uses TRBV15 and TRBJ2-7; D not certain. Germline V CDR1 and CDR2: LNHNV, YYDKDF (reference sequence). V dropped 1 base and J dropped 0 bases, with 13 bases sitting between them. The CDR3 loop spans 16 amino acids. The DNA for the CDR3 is TGTGCCACCAGCAGAGTAGGCGGAACCAGCTCCTACGAGCAGTACGTC. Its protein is CATSRVGGTSSYEQYV.

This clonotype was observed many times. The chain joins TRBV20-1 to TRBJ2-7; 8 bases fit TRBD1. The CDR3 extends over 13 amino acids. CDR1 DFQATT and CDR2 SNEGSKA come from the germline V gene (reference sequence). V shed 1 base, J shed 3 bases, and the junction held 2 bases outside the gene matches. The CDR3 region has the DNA TGCAGTGCTAGAGGGACAGGGATCTACGAGCAGTACTTC. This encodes CSARGTGIYEQYF.

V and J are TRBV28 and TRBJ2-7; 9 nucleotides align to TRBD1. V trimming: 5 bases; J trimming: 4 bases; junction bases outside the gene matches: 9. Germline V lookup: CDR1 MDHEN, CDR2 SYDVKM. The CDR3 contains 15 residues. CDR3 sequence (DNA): TGTGCCAGCAGTGGCCCGACAGGGGGAAGATACGAGCAGTACTTC. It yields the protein CASSGPTGGRYEQYF.

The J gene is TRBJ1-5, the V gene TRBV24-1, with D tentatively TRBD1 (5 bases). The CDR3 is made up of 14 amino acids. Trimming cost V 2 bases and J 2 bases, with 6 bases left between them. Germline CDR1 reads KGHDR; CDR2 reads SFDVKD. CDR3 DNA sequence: TGTGCCACCAGTGATTGGGGGGGCAATCAGCCCCAGCATTTT. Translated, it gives CATSDWGGNQPQHF.

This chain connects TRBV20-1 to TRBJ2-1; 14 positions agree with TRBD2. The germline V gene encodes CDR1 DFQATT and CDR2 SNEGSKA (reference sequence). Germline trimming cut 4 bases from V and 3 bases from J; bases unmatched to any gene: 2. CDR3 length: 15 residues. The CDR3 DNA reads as TGCAGTGCTACCGGACTAGCGGGGGGCTACAATGAGCAGTTCTTC. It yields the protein CSATGLAGGYNEQFF.

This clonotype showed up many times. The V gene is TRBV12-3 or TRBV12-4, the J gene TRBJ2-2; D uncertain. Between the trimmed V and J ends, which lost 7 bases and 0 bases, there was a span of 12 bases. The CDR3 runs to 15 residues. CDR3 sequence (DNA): TGTGCCAGCACCCGTGGGAAAACGAACACCGGGGAGCTGTTTTTT. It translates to CASTRGKTNTGELFF.

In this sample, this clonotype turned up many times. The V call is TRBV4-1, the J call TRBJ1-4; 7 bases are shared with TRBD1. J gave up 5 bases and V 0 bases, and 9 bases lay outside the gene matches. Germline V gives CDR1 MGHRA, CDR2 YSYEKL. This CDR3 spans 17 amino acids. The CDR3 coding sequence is TGCGCCAGCAGCCAAGATCGAGGGGGCGATCGGAATGAAAAACTGTTTTTT. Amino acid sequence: CASSQDRGGDRNEKLFF.

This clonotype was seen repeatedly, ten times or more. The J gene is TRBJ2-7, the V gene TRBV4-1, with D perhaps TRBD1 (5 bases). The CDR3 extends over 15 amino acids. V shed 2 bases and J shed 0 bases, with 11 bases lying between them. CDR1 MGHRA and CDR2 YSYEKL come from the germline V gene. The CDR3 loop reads CASSQPLQGSYEQYF. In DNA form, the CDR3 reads TGCGCCAGCAGCCAACCCTTGCAGGGCTCCTACGAGCAGTACTTC.

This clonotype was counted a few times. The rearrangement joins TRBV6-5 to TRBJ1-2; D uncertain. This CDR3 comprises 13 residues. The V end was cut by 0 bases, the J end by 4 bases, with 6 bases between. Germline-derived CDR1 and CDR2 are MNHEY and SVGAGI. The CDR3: CASSYSETYGYTF. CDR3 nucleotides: TGTGCCAGCAGTTACTCGGAGACCTATGGCTACACCTTC.

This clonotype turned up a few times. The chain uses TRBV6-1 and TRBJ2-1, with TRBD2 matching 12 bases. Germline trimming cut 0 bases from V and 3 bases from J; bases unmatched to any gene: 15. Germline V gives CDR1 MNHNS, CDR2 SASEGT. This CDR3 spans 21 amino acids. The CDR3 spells CASSEASLAGGRRSLYNEQFF. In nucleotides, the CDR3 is TGTGCCAGCAGTGAAGCATCGCTAGCGGGGGGGCGTAGGTCCCTCTACAATGAGCAGTTCTTC.